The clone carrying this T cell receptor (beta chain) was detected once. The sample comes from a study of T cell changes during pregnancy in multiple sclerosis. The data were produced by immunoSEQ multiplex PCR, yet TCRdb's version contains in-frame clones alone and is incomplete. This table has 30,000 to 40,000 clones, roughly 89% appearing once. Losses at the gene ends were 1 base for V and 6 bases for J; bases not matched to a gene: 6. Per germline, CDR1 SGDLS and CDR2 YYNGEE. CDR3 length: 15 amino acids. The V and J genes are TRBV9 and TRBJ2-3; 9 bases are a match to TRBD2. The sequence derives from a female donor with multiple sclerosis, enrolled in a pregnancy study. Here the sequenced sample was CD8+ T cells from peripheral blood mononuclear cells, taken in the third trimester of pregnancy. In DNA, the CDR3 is TGTGCCAGCAGCGTATGGGCGGGGGGGCCTGATACGCAGTATTTT. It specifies CASSVWAGGPDTQYF. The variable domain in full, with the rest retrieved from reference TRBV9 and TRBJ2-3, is DSGVTQTPKHLITATGQRVTLRCSPRSGDLSVYWYQQSLDQGLQFLIQYYNGEERAKGNILERFSAQQFPDLHSELNLSSLELGDSALYFCASSVWAGGPDTQYFGPGTRLTVL.